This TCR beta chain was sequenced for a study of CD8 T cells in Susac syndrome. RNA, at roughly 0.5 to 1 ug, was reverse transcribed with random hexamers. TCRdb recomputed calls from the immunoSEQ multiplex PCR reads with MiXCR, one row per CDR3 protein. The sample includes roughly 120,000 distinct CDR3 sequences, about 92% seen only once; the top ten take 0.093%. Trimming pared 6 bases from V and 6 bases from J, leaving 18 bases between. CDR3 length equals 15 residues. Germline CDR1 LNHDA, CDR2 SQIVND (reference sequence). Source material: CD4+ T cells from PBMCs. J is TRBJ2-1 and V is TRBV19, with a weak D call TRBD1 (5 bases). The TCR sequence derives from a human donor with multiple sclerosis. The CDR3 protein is CASSQTEMIVNEQFF. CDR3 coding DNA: TGTGCCAGTAGCCAGACAGAAATGATCGTCAATGAGCAGTTCTTC.